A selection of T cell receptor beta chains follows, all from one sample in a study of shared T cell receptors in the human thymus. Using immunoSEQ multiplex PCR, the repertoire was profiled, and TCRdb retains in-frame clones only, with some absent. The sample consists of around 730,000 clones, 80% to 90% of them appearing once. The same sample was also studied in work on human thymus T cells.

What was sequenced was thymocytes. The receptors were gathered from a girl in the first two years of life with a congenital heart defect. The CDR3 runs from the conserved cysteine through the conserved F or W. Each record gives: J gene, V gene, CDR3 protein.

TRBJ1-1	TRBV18	CASSVGLGNTEAFF
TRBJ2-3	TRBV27	CASSSSVTGQRTSTDTQYF
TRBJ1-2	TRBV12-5	CASGLADRMVVYGYTF
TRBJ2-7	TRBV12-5	CASGSLTGSYEQYF
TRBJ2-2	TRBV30	CAWIPRWRGGLVGTGELFF
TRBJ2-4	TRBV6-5	CASIGRDIQYF
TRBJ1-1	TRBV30	CASPDTEAFF
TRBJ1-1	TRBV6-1	CASSEEATDLHEAFF
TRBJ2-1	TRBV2	CASAGSYNEQFF
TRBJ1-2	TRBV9	CASSVEAAGLYGYTF
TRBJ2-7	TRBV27	CASSFIAGGYEQYF
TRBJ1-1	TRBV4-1	CASRSQNHSGRNTEAFF
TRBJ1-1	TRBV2	CASSEKGQGAEAFF
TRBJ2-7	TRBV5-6	CASSHKTRGAGPTRREQYF
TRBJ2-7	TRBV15	CATSRYPGQAHEQYF
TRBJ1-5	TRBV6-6	CASSYGTGEVNQPQHF
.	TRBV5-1	CASSLATGTSGGVDSSYEQYF
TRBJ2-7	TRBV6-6	CASNPRGTGLHEQYF
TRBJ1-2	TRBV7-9	CASSLGGGYYGYTF
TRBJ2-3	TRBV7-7	CASSPRPGLAGGLSTDTQYF
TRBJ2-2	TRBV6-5	CASSPGTSNTGELFF
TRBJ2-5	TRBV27	CASIQRGRQETQYF
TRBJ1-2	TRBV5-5	CASSFPHPPRDRGKGGYTF
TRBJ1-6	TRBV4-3	CASSQACFPNSPLHF
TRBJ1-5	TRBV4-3	CASSQDRRWTGQNNQPQHF
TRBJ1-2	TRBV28	CASSLGTGGPYGYTF
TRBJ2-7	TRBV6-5	CASRGQGKFYEQYF
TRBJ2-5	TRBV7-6	CASSLRVGSQTQYF
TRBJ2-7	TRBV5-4	CASSLWDRVKGGVVSYEQYF
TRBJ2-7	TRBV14	CASSRKPKLFEAYEQYF
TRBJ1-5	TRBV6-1	CASSEGGTLRNQPQHF
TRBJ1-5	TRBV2	CASSFPGQIPTSNQPQHF
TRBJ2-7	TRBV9	CASSVGTGPLARYEQYF
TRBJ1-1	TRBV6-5	CASSLTGGTEAFF
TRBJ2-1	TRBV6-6	CASSPSPQGALNEQFF
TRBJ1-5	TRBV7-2	CATGVTGNQPQHF
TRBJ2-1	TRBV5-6	CASSLPGGGLNEQFF
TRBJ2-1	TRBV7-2	CASSQGSGDPNEQFF
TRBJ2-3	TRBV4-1	CASSQGVAGGRTDTQYF
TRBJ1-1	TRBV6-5	CASSYSMAAGNTEAFF
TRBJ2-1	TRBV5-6	CASSTGGDEQFF
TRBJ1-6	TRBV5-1	CASSLARVDRGESPLHF
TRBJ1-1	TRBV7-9	CASSAATGSNTEAFF
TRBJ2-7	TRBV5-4	CASSSDDRANSSYEQYF
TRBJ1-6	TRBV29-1	CSVELAGQGSNSPLHF
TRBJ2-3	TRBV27	CASTTSGGPRGDTQYF
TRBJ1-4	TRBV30	CAWSVPAEQGTNEKLFF